One and the same sample provided the 7 T cell receptor beta chains below, sequenced in a study of cytomegalovirus exposure and HLA in healthy donors. The PCR employed 60 Vbeta primers together with 13 Jbeta primers. TCRdb's table, derived via immunoSEQ multiplex PCR, lists solely in-frame clones and lacks some. The sample lists about 170,000 clones, around 83% occurring once. Sequences were obtained from PBMCs. These receptors were collected from a man younger than 45 in good health and CMV-seropositive.

This clone was recorded once. The V gene is TRBV7-8, the J gene TRBJ2-5, with 12 bases aligning to TRBD2. Germline assignment: CDR1 SGHVS and CDR2 FQNEAQ. V lost 5 bases, J lost 4 bases, and 8 bases stayed unmatched. This CDR3 has 16 amino acids. CDR3: CASSPRLAGDGETQYF. The CDR3 coding sequence is TGTGCCAGCAGCCCGCGACTAGCGGGAGATGGAGAGACCCAGTACTTC.

This chain connects TRBV5-1 to TRBJ2-1; D uncertain. Germline V gene data show CDR1 as SGHRS and CDR2 as YFSETQ. V dropped 0 bases and J dropped 11 bases, with 6 bases sitting between them. This CDR3 contains 11 residues. The CDR3 region is CASSLERQQFF. CDR3 DNA sequence: TGCGCCAGCAGCTTGGAGAGGCAGCAGTTCTTC.

The V and J genes are TRBV7-9 and TRBJ1-2; D ambiguous. Per germline, CDR1 SEHNR and CDR2 FQNEAQ (reference sequence). V shed 2 bases and J shed 7 bases, with 17 bases lying between them. The CDR3 covers 15 residues. The CDR3 spells CASSLIGTGGFGYTF. In DNA form, the CDR3 reads TGTGCCAGCAGCTTAATAGGAACCGGAGGCTTTGGCTACACCTTC. The full variable domain, rest sourced from reference TRBV7-9 and TRBJ1-2, is DTGVSQNPRHKITKRGQNVTFRCDPISEHNRLYWYRQTLGQGPEFLTYFQNEAQLEKSRLLSDRFSAERPKGSFSTLEIQRTEQGDSAMYLCASSLIGTGGFGYTFGSGTRLTVV.

The chain recombines TRBV5-6 with TRBJ1-4; D gene uncertain. CDR1 SGHDT and CDR2 YYEEEE come from the germline V gene. The CDR3 length is 15 residues. V was trimmed by 1 base and J by 3 bases, leaving 10 bases between them. CDR3 nucleotides: TGTGCCAGCAGCTTGTATGCGGCGTCTAATGAAAAACTGTTTTTT. The encoded protein is CASSLYAASNEKLFF.

The genes are TRBV9 and TRBJ1-2; TRBD1 matches at 8 bases. Germline lookup yields CDR1 SGDLS and CDR2 YYNGEE. This CDR3 comprises 14 residues. V shed 5 bases, J shed 4 bases, and the junction held 7 bases outside the gene matches. CDR3 protein: CASRAGQGGYGYTF. CDR3 DNA sequence: TGTGCCAGCAGAGCCGGACAGGGAGGCTATGGCTACACCTTC. Together with reference TRBV9 and TRBJ1-2, the CDR3 gives the full variable domain: DSGVTQTPKHLITATGQRVTLRCSPRSGDLSVYWYQQSLDQGLQFLIQYYNGEERAKGNILERFSAQQFPDLHSELNLSSLELGDSALYFCASRAGQGGYGYTFGSGTRLTVV.

The chain is built from TRBV6-5 and TRBJ2-5, with 7 bases fitting TRBD2. V lost 11 bases to trimming and J lost 3 bases; unmatched junction nucleotides: 6. The germline V gene encodes CDR1 MNHEY and CDR2 SVGAGI. The CDR3 has 12 residues. The CDR3 here is CAASGGEETQYF. CDR3 in DNA: TGTGCCGCTTCTGGGGGGGAAGAGACCCAGTACTTC.

The chain employs TRBV5-4 and TRBJ1-1; TRBD1 aligns across 10 bases. This CDR3 comprises 16 residues. The V segment lost 4 bases and the J segment 2 bases; nucleotides outside the gene matches: 8. CDR1 is SGHNT and CDR2 is YYREEE in the germline V gene (reference sequence). CDR3 DNA sequence: TGTGCCAGCAGCCCCTGGACAGGGGGAAGAAACACTGAAGCTTTCTTT. It translates to CASSPWTGGRNTEAFF.